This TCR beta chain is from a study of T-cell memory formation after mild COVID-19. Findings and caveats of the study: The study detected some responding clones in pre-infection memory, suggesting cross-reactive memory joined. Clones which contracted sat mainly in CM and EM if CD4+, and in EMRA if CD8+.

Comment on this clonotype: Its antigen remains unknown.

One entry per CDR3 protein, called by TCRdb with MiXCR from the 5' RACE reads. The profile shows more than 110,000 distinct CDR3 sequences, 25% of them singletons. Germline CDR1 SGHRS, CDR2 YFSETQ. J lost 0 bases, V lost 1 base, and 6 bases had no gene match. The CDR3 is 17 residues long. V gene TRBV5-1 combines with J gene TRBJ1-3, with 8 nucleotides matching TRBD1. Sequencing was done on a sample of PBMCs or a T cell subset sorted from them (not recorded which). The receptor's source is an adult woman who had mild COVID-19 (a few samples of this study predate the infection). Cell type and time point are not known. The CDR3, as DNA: TGCGCCAGCAGCTTGTTACCGGGACAGGACTCTGGAAACACCATATATTTT. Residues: CASSLLPGQDSGNTIYF.